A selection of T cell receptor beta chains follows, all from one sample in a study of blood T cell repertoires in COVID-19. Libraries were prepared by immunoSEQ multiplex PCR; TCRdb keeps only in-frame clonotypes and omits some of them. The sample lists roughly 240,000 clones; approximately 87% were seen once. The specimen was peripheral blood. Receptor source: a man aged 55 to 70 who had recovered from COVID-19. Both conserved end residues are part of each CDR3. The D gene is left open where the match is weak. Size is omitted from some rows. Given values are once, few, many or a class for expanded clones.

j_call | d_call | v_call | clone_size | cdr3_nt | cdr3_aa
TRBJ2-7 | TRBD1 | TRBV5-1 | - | TGCGCCAGCAGCTTGTGGGGACAGGGGGTTGGGCAGTACTTC | CASSLWGQGVGQYF
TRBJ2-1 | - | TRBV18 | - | TGTGCCAGCTCACTAGCGGTAAATGAGCAGTTCTTC | CASSLAVNEQFF
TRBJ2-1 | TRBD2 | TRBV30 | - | TGTGCCTGGGCAAGCGGGGGACACAATGAGCAGTTCTTC | CAWASGGHNEQFF
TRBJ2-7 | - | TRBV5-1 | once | TGCGCCAGCAGCTACAATACGGGGGCCTACGAGCAGTACTTC | CASSYNTGAYEQYF
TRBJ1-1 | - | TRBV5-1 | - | TGCGCCAGCAGCTTATCGGACACTGAAGCTTTCTTT | CASSLSDTEAFF
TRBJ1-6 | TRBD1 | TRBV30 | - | TGTGCCTGGGGTACTAGGGGGCTGTCACCCCTCCACTTT | CAWGTRGLSPLHF
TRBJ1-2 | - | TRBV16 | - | TGTGCCAGCAGCCCGCCCCTAAGTGGCTACACCTTC | CASSPPLSGYTF
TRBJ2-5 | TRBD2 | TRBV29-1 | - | TGCAGCGTGGGGGGACTAGCGGGAGGGAGAGCCTTCCAAGAGACCCAGTACTTC | CSVGGLAGGRAFQETQYF
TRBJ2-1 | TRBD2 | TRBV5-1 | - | TGCGCCAGCAGCAGCGGGAACTCCTACAATGAGCAGTTCTTC | CASSSGNSYNEQFF
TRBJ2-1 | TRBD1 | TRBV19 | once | TGTGCCAGTAGTAGTCAGGACAGGGGGAATTCCTACAATGAGCAGTTCTTC | CASSSQDRGNSYNEQFF
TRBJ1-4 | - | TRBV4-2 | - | TGTGCCAGCAGCCGGGGGGACGGGGAAGAAAAACTGTTTTTT | CASSRGDGEEKLFF
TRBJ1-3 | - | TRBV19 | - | TGTGCCAGTAGTGACTTCGTTGCGGCGAGTGGAAACACCATATATTTT | CASSDFVAASGNTIYF
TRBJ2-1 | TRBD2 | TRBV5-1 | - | TGCGCCAGCAGCTGGACTAGCGGAACGGACAATGAGCAGTTCTTC | CASSWTSGTDNEQFF
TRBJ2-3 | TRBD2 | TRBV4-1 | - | TGCGCCAGCAGCCAAGTAGCGGGCATCACAGATACGCAGTATTTT | CASSQVAGITDTQYF
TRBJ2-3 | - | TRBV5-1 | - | TGCGCCAGCAGCTTGTCCCCGGGGAAGAAATATACGCAGTATTTT | CASSLSPGKKYTQYF
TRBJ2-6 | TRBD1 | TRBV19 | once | TGTGCCAGTAGTATAGATGGGACAGCGGCCGTAGCGAGGGCCAACGTCCTGACTTTC | CASSIDGTAAVARANVLTF
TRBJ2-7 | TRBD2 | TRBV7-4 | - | TGTGCCAGCAGCTTAGGTTCGGGTAGGACGGGAGGAGAGTACGAGCAGTACTTC | CASSLGSGRTGGEYEQYF
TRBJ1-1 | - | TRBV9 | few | TGTGCCAGCAGCGCCGCCACCCTCGGGACTGAAGCTTTCTTT | CASSAATLGTEAFF
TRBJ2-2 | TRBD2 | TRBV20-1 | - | TGCAGTGCTAGTCGGGGGGGCACCGGGGAGCTGTTTTTT | CSASRGGTGELFF
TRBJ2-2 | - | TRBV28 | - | TGTGCCAGCAGCAGCCCGGGTCAAGCGAACACCGGGGAGCTGTTTTTT | CASSSPGQANTGELFF
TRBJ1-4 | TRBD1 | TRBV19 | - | TGTGCCAGTAGTCCCCGACAGGGAGCGGAAAAACTGTTTTTT | CASSPRQGAEKLFF
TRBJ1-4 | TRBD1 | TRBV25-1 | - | TGTGCCAGCAGTGCTCAACAGGGGGCGGATGAAAAACTGTTTTTT | CASSAQQGADEKLFF
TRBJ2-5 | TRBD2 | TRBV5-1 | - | TGCGCCAGCAGCGCCGCTAGCGGGGGGGAGACCCAGTACTTC | CASSAASGGETQYF
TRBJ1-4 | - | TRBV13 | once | TGTGCCAGCAGCTCCGAACATGGACAGACGAAAAAACTGTTTTTT | CASSSEHGQTKKLFF
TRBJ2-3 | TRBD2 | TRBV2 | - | TGTGCCAGCAGGCCGGGAGGAGACAGAACGCAGTATTTT | CASRPGGDRTQYF
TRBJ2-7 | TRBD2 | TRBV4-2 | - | TGTGCCAGCAGCCAAGTCGAGCGGGGGTACTACGAGCAGTACTTC | CASSQVERGYYEQYF
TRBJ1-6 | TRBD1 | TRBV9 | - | TGTGCCAGCAGCGTAGTTGGACAGGGGGGTTCACCCCTCCACTTT | CASSVVGQGGSPLHF
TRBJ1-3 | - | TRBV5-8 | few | TGTGCCAGCAGCTTGAATAGGGGTGTTGGAAACACCATATATTTT | CASSLNRGVGNTIYF
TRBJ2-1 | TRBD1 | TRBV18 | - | TGTGCCAGCTCACCATCGGGGGACAGGTATTACAATGAGCAGTTCTTC | CASSPSGDRYYNEQFF
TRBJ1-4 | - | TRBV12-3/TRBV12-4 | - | TGTGCCAGCAGTTTAGGGGGCGAAAAACTGTTTTTT | CASSLGGEKLFF
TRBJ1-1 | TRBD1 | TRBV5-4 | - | TGTGCCAGCAGCTTGCCGGGACAGGGCTACACTGAAGCTTTCTTT | CASSLPGQGYTEAFF
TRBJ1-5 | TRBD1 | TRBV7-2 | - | TGTGCCACCTCCGCAGGGGGCGGCCCCTATAGCAATCAGCCCCAGCATTTT | CATSAGGGPYSNQPQHF
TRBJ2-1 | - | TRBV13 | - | TGTGCCAGCAGCTTAACCCGCGTGGGCGAGCAGTTCTTC | CASSLTRVGEQFF
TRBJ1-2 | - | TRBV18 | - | TGTGCCAGCTCACGGACAACTAACTATGGCTACACCTTC | CASSRTTNYGYTF
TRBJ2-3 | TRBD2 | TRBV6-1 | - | TGTGCCAGCAGTGAAGCCAGGACGACTAGCGGGATCACAGATACGCAGTATTTT | CASSEARTTSGITDTQYF
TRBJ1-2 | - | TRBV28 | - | TGTGCCAGCAGTTTAGGGGCCGCAGGCACCTTC | CASSLGAAGTF
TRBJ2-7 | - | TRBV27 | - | TGTGCCAGTATTCCGGGACATAGTGCCTACGAGCAGTACTTC | CASIPGHSAYEQYF
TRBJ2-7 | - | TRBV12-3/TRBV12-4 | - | TGTGCCAGCAGTGAAGAAACAGGGTACGAGCAGTACTTC | CASSEETGYEQYF
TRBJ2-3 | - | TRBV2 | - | TGTGCCAGCAGGGCCGAAGGAGGGACAGATACGCAGTATTTT | CASRAEGGTDTQYF
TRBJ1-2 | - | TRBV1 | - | TGCACCAGCAGCCAATCTCGGACCCGGGACAGGGACTACGGCTACACCTTC | CTSSQSRTRDRDYGYTF
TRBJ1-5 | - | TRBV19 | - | TGTGCCAGTAGGTCCTGGGAGGGGGATACCAATCAGCCCCAGCATTTT | CASRSWEGDTNQPQHF
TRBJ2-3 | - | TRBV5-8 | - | TGTGCCAGCAGCTTGGACCGGGGAGATACGCAGTATTTT | CASSLDRGDTQYF
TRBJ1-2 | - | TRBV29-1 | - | TGCAGCGTCGCGAACGACAGCTATGGCTACACCTTC | CSVANDSYGYTF
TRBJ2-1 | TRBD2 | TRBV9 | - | TGTGCCAGCAGCTATTCAACGGGGGGGAATGAGCAGTTCTTC | CASSYSTGGNEQFF
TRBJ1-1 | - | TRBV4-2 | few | TGTGCCAGCAGGACGGGACAATCGAACACTGAAGCTTTCTTT | CASRTGQSNTEAFF
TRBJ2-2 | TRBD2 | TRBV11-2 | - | TGTGCCAGCAGCAAGTTCTCTGGTGCGGGAGATTTGACCGGGGAGCTGTTTTTT | CASSKFSGAGDLTGELFF
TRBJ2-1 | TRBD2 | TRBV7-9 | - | TGTGCCAGCAGCTTGGGCGGGGGGGCCGCAGTGGTCTACAATGAGCAGTTCTTC | CASSLGGGAAVVYNEQFF
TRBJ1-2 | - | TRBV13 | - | TGTGCCAGGGGGGAGGCGGATGGCTACACCTTC | CARGEADGYTF
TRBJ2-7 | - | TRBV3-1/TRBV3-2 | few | TGTGCCAGCAGCCAAGGCGGGGGCCCAACCTACGAGCAGTACTTC | CASSQGGGPTYEQYF
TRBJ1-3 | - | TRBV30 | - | TGTGCCGAATCGTCCGGGGGGCTTGGAAACACCATATATTTT | CAESSGGLGNTIYF
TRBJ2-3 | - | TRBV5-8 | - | TGTGCCAGCAGCTGGGCCCTGGGGGGGCTCACAGATACGCAGTATTTT | CASSWALGGLTDTQYF
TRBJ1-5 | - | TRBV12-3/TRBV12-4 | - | TGTGCCAGCAGTTTAGGGACTTTTCAGCCCCAGCATTTT | CASSLGTFQPQHF
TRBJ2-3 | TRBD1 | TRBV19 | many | TGTGCCAGTAGTCTGGGACAGGGGGCAGATACGCAGTATTTT | CASSLGQGADTQYF
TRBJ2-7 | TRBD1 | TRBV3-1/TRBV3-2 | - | TGTGCCAGCAGCCAAGATAGTCAGCAGGGGGTTGAGCAGTACTTC | CASSQDSQQGVEQYF